This TCR beta chain stems from a study of cytomegalovirus exposure and HLA in healthy donors. As concerns this clone: The antigen remains undetermined.

A multiplex PCR was run with 60 Vbeta primers and 13 Jbeta primers. Produced via immunoSEQ multiplex PCR; TCRdb's table is partial and in-frame only. The profile shows over 75,000 clones, less than 80% of them singletons. Study results and caveats: Indistinguishability led to the exclusion of some V segments, TRBV6-2 and TRBV6-3 included. Some TCR beta chains (over 150 of them) were listed as cytomegalovirus-associated. A highly shared variant cluster was judged a likely technical artifact.

CDR1 and CDR2 (germline): SQVTM, ANQGSEA. With V trimmed by 7 bases and J by 0 bases, 10 bases remained unmatched. The CDR3 is 16 amino acids. This clonotype was obtained from a man younger than 45 in good health and CMV-seronegative. The sample taken for sequencing was PBMCs. The chain joins TRBV29-1 to TRBJ2-3; 10 bases are a match to TRBD2. The DNA of the CDR3 is TGCAGCGCACAGAGATTTAGCGGGAGGAGCACAGATACGCAGTATTTT. It translates to CSAQRFSGRSTDTQYF.